This is a list of T cell receptor beta chains from one sample in a study of blood T cell repertoires in COVID-19. The data were produced by immunoSEQ multiplex PCR, yet TCRdb's version contains in-frame clones alone and is incomplete. The sample lists about 120,000 clones; 70% to 85% were seen once. The sample taken for sequencing was peripheral blood. All receptors come from a woman in her 70s with acute or convalescent COVID-19. Both conserved end residues are part of each CDR3. The order of the fields is D gene, V gene, J gene, clone size, CDR3 protein, CDR3 DNA. A D gene is named only where the DNA matches it firmly. Clone size is not always given. Where it is, it says once, few, many or a class for expanded clones.

>-|TRBV11-2|TRBJ2-7|-
CASSLASAGGEQYF
TGTGCCAGCAGCTTAGCCTCGGCAGGGGGGGAGCAGTACTTC
>-|TRBV7-2|TRBJ2-5|-
CASSPGGGTHF
TGTGCCAGCAGCCCCGGTGGCGGCACACACTTC
>TRBD1|TRBV4-1|TRBJ1-5|-
CASSQVIGGRINQPQHF
TGCGCCAGCAGCCAAGTTATAGGGGGCCGAATCAATCAGCCCCAGCATTTT
>-|TRBV5-1|TRBJ1-1|few
CASSLNVQTEAFF
TGCGCCAGCAGCCTAAATGTTCAAACCGAAGCTTTCTTT
>TRBD1|TRBV6-5|TRBJ1-5|-
CASSSRTGDVNQPQHF
TGTGCCAGCAGTTCCCGGACAGGGGACGTCAATCAGCCCCAGCATTTT
>-|TRBV21-1|TRBJ1-6|-
CASSKSGRAGSSYNSPLHF
TGTGCCAGCAGCAAAAGTGGGAGGGCCGGGAGCTCCTATAATTCACCCCTCCACTTT
>-|TRBV27|TRBJ1-1|-
CASSYQGRRLGTEAFF
TGTGCCAGCAGTTACCAGGGGCGACGACTTGGGACTGAAGCTTTCTTT
>-|TRBV20-1|TRBJ2-1|once
CSASWRMSYNEQFF
TGCAGTGCTAGTTGGAGGATGTCCTACAATGAGCAGTTCTTC
>-|TRBV7-9|TRBJ2-3|-
CASSLYRLNTDTQYF
TGTGCCAGCAGCTTGTACAGGCTCAACACAGATACGCAGTATTTT
>TRBD2|TRBV5-6|TRBJ2-1|-
CASSLAEERGMIF
TGTGCCAGCAGCTTGGCCGAGGAGCGGGGTATGATCTTC
>TRBD1|TRBV4-2|TRBJ1-5|once
CASSQGAGGVQPQHF
TGTGCCAGCAGCCAAGGGGCAGGGGGAGTTCAGCCCCAGCATTTT
>-|TRBV30|TRBJ1-5|-
CAWSTQTVAQPQHF
TGTGCCTGGAGTACCCAGACAGTCGCGCAGCCCCAGCATTTT
>TRBD1|TRBV19|TRBJ1-2|-
CASSPGQGTGYTF
TGTGCCAGTAGCCCGGGACAGGGGACCGGCTACACCTTC
>TRBD1|TRBV28|TRBJ1-2|-
CASSGRQGADGYTF
TGTGCCAGCAGCGGGAGACAGGGGGCGGATGGCTACACCTTC
>TRBD2|TRBV7-2|TRBJ2-1|once
CASSKGLAGAEGEQFF
TGTGCCAGCAGCAAGGGACTAGCGGGGGCAGAGGGGGAGCAGTTCTTC
>-|TRBV10-3|TRBJ1-1|-
CATSSGLATEAFF
TGTGCCACCTCATCAGGGTTGGCCACTGAAGCTTTCTTT
>-|TRBV7-2|TRBJ1-2|-
CASSSHGGLGYTF
TGTGCCAGCAGCTCCCACGGGGGACTCGGCTACACCTTC
>-|TRBV7-6|TRBJ2-2|-
CASSSRHPDATGELFF
TGTGCCAGCAGCTCCCGACATCCCGACGCCACCGGGGAGCTGTTTTTT
>TRBD1|TRBV7-9|TRBJ1-2|-
CASSLGQGPNYGYTF
TGTGCCAGCAGCCTGGGACAGGGACCTAACTATGGCTACACCTTC
>TRBD1|TRBV11-3|TRBJ2-7|-
CASSGTGVSYEQYF
TGTGCCAGCTCCGGGACAGGGGTCTCCTACGAGCAGTACTTC
>-|TRBV27|TRBJ2-2|-
CASRETNTGELFF
TGTGCCAGCAGGGAGACGAACACCGGGGAGCTGTTTTTT
>-|TRBV19|TRBJ1-5|-
CASTGLRGGGGVSGNQPQHF
TGTGCCAGTACGGGCCTGAGGGGTGGCGGGGGGGTTTCTGGCAATCAGCCCCAGCATTTT
>TRBD1|TRBV4-2|TRBJ2-3|-
CASSQGGPRTGIHTQYF
TGTGCCAGCAGCCAAGGGGGTCCGAGGACAGGGATCCATACGCAGTATTTT
>-|TRBV19|TRBJ1-1|-
CASSAQRGRAFF
TGTGCCAGTAGTGCTCAAAGGGGGAGAGCTTTCTTT
>-|TRBV18|TRBJ1-5|-
CATTQGLGQPQHF
TGTGCCACTACTCAGGGTTTGGGTCAGCCCCAGCATTTT
>-|TRBV5-1|TRBJ2-2|-
CASSPLASDTGELFF
TGCGCCAGCAGCCCCTTGGCTAGCGACACCGGGGAGCTGTTTTTT
>-|TRBV7-9|TRBJ1-2|-
CASSLETPGRDNGYTF
TGTGCCAGCAGCTTAGAAACCCCGGGGAGGGACAATGGCTACACCTTC
>-|TRBV19|TRBJ1-1|-
CASSFLREAFF
TGTGCCAGTAGTTTCCTGAGAGAAGCTTTCTTT
>TRBD2|TRBV4-1|TRBJ2-1|-
CASSPGGRHNEQFF
TGCGCCAGCAGCCCAGGCGGGAGGCACAATGAGCAGTTCTTC
>-|TRBV7-6|TRBJ1-3|-
CASSLASGSGNSGNTIYF
TGTGCCAGCAGCTTAGCGAGTGGATCAGGGAACTCTGGAAACACCATATATTTT
>-|TRBV7-2|TRBJ2-1|-
CASSQRAVINEQFF
TGTGCCAGCAGCCAAAGAGCCGTGATCAATGAGCAGTTCTTC
>TRBD1|TRBV19|TRBJ2-3|-
CASSETGSWVDTQYF
TGTGCCAGTAGTGAGACAGGGTCTTGGGTAGATACGCAGTATTTT
>TRBD2|TRBV18|TRBJ2-3|once
CASSPYLAGGSTDTQYF
TGTGCCAGCTCACCATACCTAGCGGGGGGAAGCACAGATACGCAGTATTTT
>-|TRBV4-1|TRBJ2-3|once
CASSQVVGADTDTQYF
TGCGCCAGCAGCCAAGTGGTAGGGGCGGACACAGATACGCAGTATTTT
>TRBD1|TRBV10-3|TRBJ1-2|-
CAISKNQGDGYTF
TGTGCCATCAGTAAGAACCAGGGGGATGGCTACACCTTC
>TRBD1|TRBV30|TRBJ1-1|few
CAWRKTGRETEAFF
TGTGCCTGGAGAAAGACAGGGAGAGAGACTGAAGCTTTCTTT
>-|TRBV24-1|TRBJ1-2|-
CATSARTPGVYGYTF
TGTGCCACCAGTGCACGTACCCCCGGGGTCTATGGCTACACCTTC
>TRBD1|TRBV11-2|TRBJ1-1|-
CASSLVMGQPNTEAFF
TGTGCCAGCAGCTTAGTGATGGGACAGCCGAACACTGAAGCTTTCTTT
>-|TRBV11-2|TRBJ2-1|-
CASSLEEHRAMTNEQFF
TGTGCCAGCAGCTTAGAAGAGCACAGGGCCATGACCAATGAGCAGTTCTTC
>-|TRBV14|TRBJ2-1|-
CASSQEVRNEQFF
TGTGCCAGCAGCCAAGAGGTGAGGAATGAGCAGTTCTTC
>-|TRBV23-1|TRBJ1-2|-
CASSQSLGLKNRVYGYTF
TGCGCCAGCAGTCAATCCTTGGGCCTCAAAAACAGGGTCTATGGCTACACCTTC
>-|TRBV5-6|TRBJ2-3|-
CASSLRVMDTQYF
TGTGCCAGCAGCTTGCGGGTCATGGATACGCAGTATTTT
>-|TRBV10-3|TRBJ1-2|-
CASREGKDYGYTF
TGTGCCTCCAGGGAGGGAAAGGACTATGGCTACACCTTC